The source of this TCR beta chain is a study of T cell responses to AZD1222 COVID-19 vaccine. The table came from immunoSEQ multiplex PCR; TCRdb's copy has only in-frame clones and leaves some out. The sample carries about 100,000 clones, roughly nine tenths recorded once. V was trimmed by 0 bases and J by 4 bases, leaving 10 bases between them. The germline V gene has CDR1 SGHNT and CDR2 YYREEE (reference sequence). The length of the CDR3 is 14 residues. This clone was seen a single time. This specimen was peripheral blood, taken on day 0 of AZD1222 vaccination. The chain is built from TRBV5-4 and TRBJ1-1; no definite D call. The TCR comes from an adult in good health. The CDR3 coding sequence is TGTGCCAGCAGCTTGGGAGGAACGGGCACTGAAGCTTTCTTT. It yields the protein CASSLGGTGTEAFF.